These T cell receptor beta chains were read from a single sample in a study of CD8 T cells in Susac syndrome. TCRdb used MiXCR to reprocess the immunoSEQ multiplex PCR reads, holding one entry per CDR3 protein. The sample consists of 100,000 or so distinct CDR3 sequences, 95% of them appearing once. Sequencing was carried out using CD8+ T cells from PBMCs. These receptors came from a human donor with Susac syndrome. Each CDR3 is given with its conserved first and last residue. Fields, in order: J gene, V gene, D gene, clone size, CDR3 protein, CDR3 DNA. D genes are given only for firm matches. Only some rows state a clone size, as once, few, many or a class for expanded clones.

J gene: TRBJ1-1; V gene: TRBV5-1; D gene: .; clone size: .; CDR3 protein: CASSYDVGTEAFF; CDR3 DNA: TGCGCCAGCAGCTACGACGTGGGGACTGAAGCTTTCTTT
J gene: TRBJ1-5; V gene: TRBV20-1; D gene: .; clone size: .; CDR3 protein: CSAVPPRTATNQPQHF; CDR3 DNA: TGCAGTGCTGTCCCACCAAGGACAGCCACTAATCAGCCCCAGCATTTT
J gene: TRBJ2-1; V gene: TRBV6-4; D gene: TRBD2; clone size: .; CDR3 protein: CASSVRGLDEQFF; CDR3 DNA: TGTGCCAGCAGTGTGAGGGGACTAGATGAGCAGTTCTTC
J gene: TRBJ2-7; V gene: TRBV20-1; D gene: .; clone size: .; CDR3 protein: CSARMGGPYEQYF; CDR3 DNA: TGCAGTGCTAGAATGGGGGGCCCCTACGAGCAGTACTTC
J gene: TRBJ1-1; V gene: TRBV27; D gene: TRBD1; clone size: .; CDR3 protein: CASSIRQGQNTEAFF; CDR3 DNA: TGTGCCAGCAGTATACGACAGGGACAGAACACTGAAGCTTTCTTT
J gene: TRBJ2-5; V gene: TRBV7-9; D gene: .; clone size: .; CDR3 protein: CASSFGQYQYF; CDR3 DNA: TGTGCCAGCAGCTTTGGGCAGTACCAGTACTTC
J gene: TRBJ2-7; V gene: TRBV12-3/TRBV12-4; D gene: .; clone size: .; CDR3 protein: CASSFPGTEQYF; CDR3 DNA: TGTGCCAGCAGTTTCCCCGGGACAGAGCAGTACTTC
J gene: TRBJ2-1; V gene: TRBV29-1; D gene: .; clone size: .; CDR3 protein: CSVVPSINEQFF; CDR3 DNA: TGCAGCGTTGTCCCCAGTATCAATGAGCAGTTCTTC
J gene: TRBJ2-2; V gene: TRBV20-1; D gene: .; clone size: .; CDR3 protein: CSARESGGYTGELFF; CDR3 DNA: TGCAGTGCTAGAGAAAGTGGTGGTTACACCGGGGAGCTGTTTTTT
J gene: TRBJ2-1; V gene: TRBV13; D gene: .; clone size: .; CDR3 protein: CASSLGFSASSYNEQFF; CDR3 DNA: TGTGCCAGCAGCTTAGGATTCAGCGCAAGCTCCTACAATGAGCAGTTCTTC
J gene: TRBJ2-1; V gene: TRBV10-2; D gene: .; clone size: .; CDR3 protein: CAMGFSYNEQFF; CDR3 DNA: TGCGCGATGGGATTTTCCTACAATGAGCAGTTCTTC
J gene: TRBJ2-7; V gene: TRBV29-1; D gene: .; clone size: .; CDR3 protein: CSVEDRLTYEQYF; CDR3 DNA: TGCAGCGTTGAAGATAGACTAACCTACGAGCAGTACTTC
J gene: TRBJ2-7; V gene: TRBV28; D gene: .; clone size: .; CDR3 protein: CASRSNYEQYF; CDR3 DNA: TGTGCCAGCAGATCGAACTACGAGCAGTACTTC
J gene: TRBJ2-7; V gene: TRBV28; D gene: .; clone size: .; CDR3 protein: CASSPPPTYEQYF; CDR3 DNA: TGTGCCAGCAGTCCCCCACCCACCTACGAGCAGTACTTC
J gene: TRBJ1-6; V gene: TRBV5-6; D gene: TRBD1; clone size: .; CDR3 protein: CASSFGQDSPLHF; CDR3 DNA: TGTGCCAGCAGCTTTGGACAGGATTCACCCCTCCACTTT
J gene: TRBJ1-1; V gene: TRBV7-9; D gene: .; clone size: .; CDR3 protein: CASSPAGETEAFF; CDR3 DNA: TGTGCCAGCAGCCCAGCAGGGGAAACTGAAGCTTTCTTT
J gene: TRBJ2-5; V gene: TRBV20-1; D gene: TRBD1; clone size: .; CDR3 protein: CSANRQGAGETQYF; CDR3 DNA: TGCAGTGCTAACCGACAGGGGGCGGGGGAGACCCAGTACTTC
J gene: TRBJ1-2; V gene: TRBV7-2; D gene: TRBD1; clone size: .; CDR3 protein: CASSTSGTGLYGYTF; CDR3 DNA: TGTGCCAGCAGCACCTCCGGGACAGGGCTCTATGGCTACACCTTC
J gene: TRBJ2-3; V gene: TRBV9; D gene: .; clone size: .; CDR3 protein: CASSGLATDTQYF; CDR3 DNA: TGTGCCAGCAGCGGGCTGGCCACAGATACGCAGTATTTT
J gene: TRBJ2-3; V gene: TRBV6-5; D gene: TRBD2; clone size: .; CDR3 protein: CASSYSTSGNTDTQYF; CDR3 DNA: TGTGCCAGCAGTTACTCGACTAGCGGGAACACAGATACGCAGTATTTT
J gene: TRBJ2-7; V gene: TRBV18; D gene: .; clone size: .; CDR3 protein: CASSPPEGISYEQYF; CDR3 DNA: TGTGCCAGCTCACCACCAGAAGGGATCTCCTACGAGCAGTACTTC
J gene: TRBJ1-1; V gene: TRBV29-1; D gene: .; clone size: .; CDR3 protein: CSVDGRGNTEAFF; CDR3 DNA: TGCAGCGTTGATGGCAGGGGGAACACTGAAGCTTTCTTT
J gene: TRBJ2-5; V gene: TRBV5-1; D gene: .; clone size: .; CDR3 protein: CASSLAVVGAQETQYF; CDR3 DNA: TGCGCCAGCAGCTTGGCCGTGGTAGGGGCTCAAGAGACCCAGTACTTC
J gene: TRBJ2-5; V gene: TRBV10-3; D gene: TRBD1; clone size: .; CDR3 protein: CAIRRDREETQYF; CDR3 DNA: TGTGCCATCAGAAGGGACAGGGAAGAGACCCAGTACTTC
J gene: TRBJ2-1; V gene: TRBV4-1; D gene: .; clone size: .; CDR3 protein: CASSQDLDSYNEQFF; CDR3 DNA: TGCGCCAGCAGCCAAGATCTCGACTCCTACAATGAGCAGTTCTTC
J gene: TRBJ2-1; V gene: TRBV2; D gene: .; clone size: .; CDR3 protein: CASSERVGGSYNEQFF; CDR3 DNA: TGTGCCAGCAGTGAACGCGTGGGCGGCTCCTACAATGAGCAGTTCTTC
J gene: TRBJ1-1; V gene: TRBV12-3/TRBV12-4; D gene: .; clone size: .; CDR3 protein: CASSPRRKPLAFF; CDR3 DNA: TGTGCCAGCAGTCCCAGGCGTAAACCCTTGGCTTTCTTT
J gene: TRBJ2-3; V gene: TRBV15; D gene: .; clone size: .; CDR3 protein: CATSRDRRTDTQYF; CDR3 DNA: TGTGCCACCAGCAGAGATCGGCGCACAGATACGCAGTATTTT
J gene: TRBJ1-2; V gene: TRBV29-1; D gene: .; clone size: .; CDR3 protein: CSVEDPAGYYGYTF; CDR3 DNA: TGCAGCGTTGAAGACCCGGCAGGATACTATGGCTACACCTTC
J gene: TRBJ2-7; V gene: TRBV20-1; D gene: .; clone size: .; CDR3 protein: CSARGATQQYF; CDR3 DNA: TGCAGTGCTAGAGGGGCGACACAGCAGTACTTC
J gene: TRBJ2-5; V gene: TRBV3-1; D gene: .; clone size: .; CDR3 protein: CASSLTTTQYF; CDR3 DNA: TGTGCCAGCAGCCTTACGACGACCCAGTACTTC
J gene: TRBJ1-4; V gene: TRBV6-1; D gene: .; clone size: few; CDR3 protein: CASSVQPSEEKLFF; CDR3 DNA: TGTGCCAGCAGTGTACAGCCCTCCGAGGAAAAACTGTTTTTT
J gene: TRBJ2-7; V gene: TRBV27; D gene: TRBD1; clone size: .; CDR3 protein: CASSLTGISYEQYF; CDR3 DNA: TGTGCCAGCAGTCTGACAGGGATTTCCTACGAGCAGTACTTC
J gene: TRBJ2-5; V gene: TRBV29-1; D gene: TRBD1; clone size: .; CDR3 protein: CSVMTGGDETQYF; CDR3 DNA: TGCAGCGTGATGACAGGGGGGGACGAGACCCAGTACTTC
J gene: TRBJ2-1; V gene: TRBV6-6; D gene: TRBD2; clone size: .; CDR3 protein: CASSQSGGDYNEQFF; CDR3 DNA: TGTGCCAGCAGTCAAAGCGGGGGGGATTACAATGAGCAGTTCTTC
J gene: TRBJ1-5; V gene: TRBV19; D gene: .; clone size: .; CDR3 protein: CASSTRRQGQPQHF; CDR3 DNA: TGTGCCAGTAGTACGCGTAGGCAGGGGCAGCCCCAGCATTTT
J gene: TRBJ1-1; V gene: TRBV5-1; D gene: .; clone size: .; CDR3 protein: CASSYEGDTEVFF; CDR3 DNA: TGCGCCAGCAGCTATGAGGGGGACACTGAAGTTTTCTTT
J gene: TRBJ2-7; V gene: TRBV5-6; D gene: .; clone size: .; CDR3 protein: CASSLSILGERGEQYF; CDR3 DNA: TGTGCCAGCAGCTTGAGTATACTAGGGGAAAGGGGCGAGCAGTACTTC
J gene: TRBJ1-5; V gene: TRBV2; D gene: .; clone size: .; CDR3 protein: CASSAQGKQPQHF; CDR3 DNA: TGTGCCAGCAGTGCACAGGGTAAACAGCCCCAGCATTTT
J gene: TRBJ2-7; V gene: TRBV12-3/TRBV12-4; D gene: .; clone size: once; CDR3 protein: CASSRSNYEQYF; CDR3 DNA: TGTGCCAGCAGCCGATCAAACTACGAGCAGTACTTC
J gene: TRBJ1-3; V gene: TRBV23-1; D gene: TRBD1; clone size: .; CDR3 protein: CASSQVTTTGGSGNTIYF; CDR3 DNA: TGCGCCAGCAGTCAAGTCACTACTACAGGGGGCTCTGGAAACACCATATATTTT
J gene: TRBJ1-1; V gene: TRBV27; D gene: TRBD1; clone size: .; CDR3 protein: CASSPRPGQLSKAFF; CDR3 DNA: TGTGCCAGCAGCCCAAGGCCGGGACAGTTAAGTAAAGCTTTCTTT
J gene: TRBJ1-2; V gene: TRBV20-1; D gene: TRBD1; clone size: once; CDR3 protein: CSAHTGGRGYTF; CDR3 DNA: TGCAGTGCGCACACAGGGGGACGCGGCTACACCTTC
J gene: TRBJ2-7; V gene: TRBV12-3/TRBV12-4; D gene: TRBD1; clone size: .; CDR3 protein: CASRGPTGNYEQYF; CDR3 DNA: TGTGCCAGCAGGGGCCCGACAGGGAACTACGAGCAGTACTTC
J gene: TRBJ2-1; V gene: TRBV24-1; D gene: .; clone size: .; CDR3 protein: CATSRYNEQFF; CDR3 DNA: TGTGCCACCAGTAGATACAATGAGCAGTTCTTC
J gene: TRBJ2-1; V gene: TRBV6-5; D gene: .; clone size: .; CDR3 protein: CASSYLQSPNEQFF; CDR3 DNA: TGTGCCAGCAGTTACCTTCAGAGTCCCAATGAGCAGTTCTTC
J gene: TRBJ1-1; V gene: TRBV19; D gene: TRBD1; clone size: .; CDR3 protein: CASRSQTGGVEAFF; CDR3 DNA: TGTGCCAGTAGATCCCAGACAGGGGGCGTTGAAGCTTTCTTT
J gene: TRBJ2-5; V gene: TRBV9; D gene: .; clone size: .; CDR3 protein: CASSARGIVGEETQYF; CDR3 DNA: TGTGCCAGCAGCGCCCGTGGGATTGTCGGGGAAGAGACCCAGTACTTC
J gene: TRBJ2-7; V gene: TRBV20-1; D gene: TRBD1; clone size: .; CDR3 protein: CSAKGQVSSYEQYF; CDR3 DNA: TGCAGTGCCAAAGGACAGGTTAGCTCCTACGAGCAGTACTTC
J gene: TRBJ2-1; V gene: TRBV12-5; D gene: .; clone size: .; CDR3 protein: CASAPGSTGRDEQFF; CDR3 DNA: TGTGCTAGTGCCCCAGGGTCAACGGGCCGCGATGAGCAGTTCTTC
J gene: TRBJ2-7; V gene: TRBV20-1; D gene: TRBD2; clone size: once; CDR3 protein: CSARLRLAGGLEQYF; CDR3 DNA: TGCAGTGCTAGACTGCGGCTAGCGGGAGGGCTCGAGCAGTACTTC
J gene: TRBJ2-2; V gene: TRBV19; D gene: .; clone size: .; CDR3 protein: CASTQLEGTGELFF; CDR3 DNA: TGTGCCAGTACCCAATTGGAGGGAACCGGGGAGCTGTTTTTT
J gene: TRBJ2-3; V gene: TRBV27; D gene: .; clone size: .; CDR3 protein: CASSSSTDGTDTQYF; CDR3 DNA: TGTGCCAGCAGTTCCTCGACGGATGGCACAGATACGCAGTATTTT
J gene: TRBJ2-1; V gene: TRBV20-1; D gene: TRBD2; clone size: .; CDR3 protein: CSASGGLAGSHSYNEQFF; CDR3 DNA: TGCAGTGCTAGCGGCGGTCTAGCGGGGTCCCACTCCTACAATGAGCAGTTCTTC
J gene: TRBJ1-2; V gene: TRBV25-1; D gene: .; clone size: .; CDR3 protein: CASSEGARGYTF; CDR3 DNA: TGTGCCAGCAGTGAGGGGGCGCGTGGCTACACCTTC
J gene: TRBJ2-5; V gene: TRBV18; D gene: .; clone size: few; CDR3 protein: CASSPGQLQETQYF; CDR3 DNA: TGTGCCAGCTCACCAGGGCAGCTCCAAGAGACCCAGTACTTC
J gene: TRBJ1-5; V gene: TRBV5-1; D gene: .; clone size: .; CDR3 protein: CASSLGTGPQHF; CDR3 DNA: TGCGCCAGCAGCTTGGGTACGGGGCCCCAGCATTTT
J gene: TRBJ2-5; V gene: TRBV9; D gene: .; clone size: .; CDR3 protein: CASSVGTGYQETQYF; CDR3 DNA: TGTGCCAGCAGCGTAGGTACGGGGTACCAAGAGACCCAGTACTTC
J gene: TRBJ1-2; V gene: TRBV4-2; D gene: .; clone size: .; CDR3 protein: CASSQGASGRQNYGYTF; CDR3 DNA: TGTGCCAGCAGCCAAGGCGCGTCCGGCAGGCAGAACTATGGCTACACCTTC
J gene: TRBJ2-3; V gene: TRBV12-5; D gene: TRBD1; clone size: .; CDR3 protein: CASGLSGTGSSDTQYF; CDR3 DNA: TGTGCTAGTGGTTTATCCGGGACAGGGTCCTCGGATACGCAGTATTTT